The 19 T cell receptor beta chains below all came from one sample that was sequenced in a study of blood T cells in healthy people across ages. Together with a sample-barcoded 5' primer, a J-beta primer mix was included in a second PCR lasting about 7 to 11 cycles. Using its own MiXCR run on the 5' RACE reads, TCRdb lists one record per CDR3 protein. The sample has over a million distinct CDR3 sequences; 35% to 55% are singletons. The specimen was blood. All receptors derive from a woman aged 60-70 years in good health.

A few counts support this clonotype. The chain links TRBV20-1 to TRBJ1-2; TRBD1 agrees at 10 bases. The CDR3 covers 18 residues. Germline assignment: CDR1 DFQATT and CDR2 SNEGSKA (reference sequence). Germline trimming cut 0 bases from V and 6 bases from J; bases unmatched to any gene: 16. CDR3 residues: CSARDTGTGADWANGYTF. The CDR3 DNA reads TGCAGTGCTAGAGATACCGGGACAGGGGCGGATTGGGCGAATGGCTACACCTTC.

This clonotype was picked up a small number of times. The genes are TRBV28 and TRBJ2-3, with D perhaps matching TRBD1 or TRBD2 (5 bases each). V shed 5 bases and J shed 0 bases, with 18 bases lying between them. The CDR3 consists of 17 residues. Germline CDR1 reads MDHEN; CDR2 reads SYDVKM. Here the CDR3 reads CASSPTGWGGSTDTQYF. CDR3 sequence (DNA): TGTGCCAGCAGTCCCACGGGGTGGGGCGGGAGCACAGATACGCAGTATTTT.

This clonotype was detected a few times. The CDR3 is CASSLAGQGGETQYF. CDR3 in DNA: TGTGCCAGCAGCTTAGCGGGACAGGGGGGAGAGACCCAGTACTTC. The chain recombines TRBV7-2 with TRBJ2-5; 11 bases fit TRBD1. This CDR3 contains 15 residues. Germline V gives CDR1 SGHTA, CDR2 FQGNSA. The junction had 1 base not matched to a gene; V was cut back by 0 bases and J by 4 bases.

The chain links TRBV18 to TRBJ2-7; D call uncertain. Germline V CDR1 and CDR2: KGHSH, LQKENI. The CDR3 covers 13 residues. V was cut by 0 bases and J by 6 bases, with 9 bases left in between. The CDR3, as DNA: TGTGCCAGCTCACCACCGTACAGCTCCGAGCAGTACTTC. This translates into CASSPPYSSEQYF.

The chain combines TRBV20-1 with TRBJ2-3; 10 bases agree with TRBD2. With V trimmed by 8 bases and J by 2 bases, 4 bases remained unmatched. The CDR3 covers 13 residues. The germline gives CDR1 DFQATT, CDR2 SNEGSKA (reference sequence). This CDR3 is CSSGTSVTDTQYF. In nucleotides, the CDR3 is TGCAGTTCCGGGACTAGCGTCACAGATACGCAGTATTTT.

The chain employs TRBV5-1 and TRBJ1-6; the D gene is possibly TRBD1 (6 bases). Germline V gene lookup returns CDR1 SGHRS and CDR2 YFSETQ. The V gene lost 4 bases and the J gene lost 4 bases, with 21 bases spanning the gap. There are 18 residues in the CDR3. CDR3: CASSADDRPGGYNSPLHF. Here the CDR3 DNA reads TGCGCCAGCAGCGCTGATGACAGGCCGGGGGGATATAATTCACCCCTCCACTTT.

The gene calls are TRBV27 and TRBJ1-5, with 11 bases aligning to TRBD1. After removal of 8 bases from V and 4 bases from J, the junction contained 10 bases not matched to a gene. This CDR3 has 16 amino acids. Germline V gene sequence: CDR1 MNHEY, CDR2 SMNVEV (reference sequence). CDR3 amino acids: CASRSGTGGQNQPQHF. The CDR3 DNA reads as TGTGCCAGCCGTTCCGGGACAGGGGGACAGAATCAGCCCCAGCATTTT.

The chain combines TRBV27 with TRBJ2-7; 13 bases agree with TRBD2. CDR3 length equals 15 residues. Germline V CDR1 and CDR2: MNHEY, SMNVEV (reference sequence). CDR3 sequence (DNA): TGTGTAACCCTAGGGAGGACTAGCGGGGGCTACGAGCAGTACTTC. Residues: CVTLGRTSGGYEQYF.

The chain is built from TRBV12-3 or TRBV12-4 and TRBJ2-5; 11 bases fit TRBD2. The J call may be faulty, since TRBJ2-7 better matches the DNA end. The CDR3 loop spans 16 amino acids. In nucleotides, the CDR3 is TGTGCCAGCAGTGATACTAGCGGGAGAATCGTCCACGAGCAGTACTTC. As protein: CASSDTSGRIVHEQYF.

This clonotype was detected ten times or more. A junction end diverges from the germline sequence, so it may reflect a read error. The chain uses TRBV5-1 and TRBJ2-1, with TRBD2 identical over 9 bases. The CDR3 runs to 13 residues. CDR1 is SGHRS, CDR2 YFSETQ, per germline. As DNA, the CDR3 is TGTGCCAGCAGTACTAGCGGGTACAATGAGCAGTTCTTC. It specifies CASSTSGYNEQFF.

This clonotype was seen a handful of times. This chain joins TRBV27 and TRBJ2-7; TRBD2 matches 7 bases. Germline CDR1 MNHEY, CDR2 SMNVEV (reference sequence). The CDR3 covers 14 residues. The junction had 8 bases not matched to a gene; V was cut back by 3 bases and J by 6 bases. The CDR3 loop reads CASSFGLEGGEQYF. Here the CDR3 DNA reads TGTGCCAGCAGTTTCGGACTAGAAGGTGGCGAGCAGTACTTC.

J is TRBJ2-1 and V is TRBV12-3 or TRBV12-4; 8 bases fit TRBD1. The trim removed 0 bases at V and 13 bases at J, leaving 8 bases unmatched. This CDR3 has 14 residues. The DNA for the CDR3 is TGTGCCAGCAGTTTAGCACCGGACAGGGAAAAACAGTTCTTC. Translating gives CASSLAPDREKQFF.

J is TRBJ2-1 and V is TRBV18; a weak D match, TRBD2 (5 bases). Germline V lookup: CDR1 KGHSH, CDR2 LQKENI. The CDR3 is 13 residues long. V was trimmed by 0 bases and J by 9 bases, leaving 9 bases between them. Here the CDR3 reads CASSPPEGSEQFF. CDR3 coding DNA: TGTGCCAGCTCACCACCAGAGGGTTCTGAGCAGTTCTTC. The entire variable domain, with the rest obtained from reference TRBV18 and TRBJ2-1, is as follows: NAGVMQNPRHLVRRRGQEARLRCSPMKGHSHVYWYRQLPEEGLKFMVYLQKENIIDESGMPKERFSAEFPKEGPSILRIQQVVRGDSAAYFCASSPPEGSEQFFGPGTRLTVL.

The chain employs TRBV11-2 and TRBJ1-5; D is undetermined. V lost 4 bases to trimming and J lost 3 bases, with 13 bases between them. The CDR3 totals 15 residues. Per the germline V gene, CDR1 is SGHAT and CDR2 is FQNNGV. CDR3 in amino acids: CASSSTPGLNQPQHF. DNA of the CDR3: TGTGCCAGCAGCTCAACCCCCGGGCTCAATCAGCCCCAGCATTTT.

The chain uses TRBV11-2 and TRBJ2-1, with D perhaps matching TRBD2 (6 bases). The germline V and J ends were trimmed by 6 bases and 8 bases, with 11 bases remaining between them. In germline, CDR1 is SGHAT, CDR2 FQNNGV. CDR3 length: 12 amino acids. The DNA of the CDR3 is TGTGCCAGCAGAAACGGGAGCCATGAGCAGTTCTTC. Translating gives CASRNGSHEQFF.

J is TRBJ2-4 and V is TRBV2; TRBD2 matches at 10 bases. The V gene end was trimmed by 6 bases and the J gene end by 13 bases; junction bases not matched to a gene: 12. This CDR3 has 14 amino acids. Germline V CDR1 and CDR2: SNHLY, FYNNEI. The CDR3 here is CASRPRTSGSKQYF. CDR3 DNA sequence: TGTGCCAGCAGACCTCGGACTAGCGGATCTAAGCAGTACTTC.

The CDR3 spells CASSPGVAGPTDTQYF. The CDR3 DNA follows: TGTGCCAGCAGCCCCGGGGTAGCGGGACCCACAGATACGCAGTATTTT. The genes are TRBV9 and TRBJ2-3; 8 bases fit TRBD2. After removal of 4 bases from V and 2 bases from J, the junction contained 9 bases not matched to a gene. The CDR3 totals 16 residues. Germline CDR1 and CDR2: SGDLS and YYNGEE.

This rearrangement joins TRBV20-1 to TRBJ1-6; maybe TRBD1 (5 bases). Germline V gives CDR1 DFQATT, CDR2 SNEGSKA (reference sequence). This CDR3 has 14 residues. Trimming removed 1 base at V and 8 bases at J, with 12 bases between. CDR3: CSARVGVGDSPLHF. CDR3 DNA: TGCAGTGCTAGAGTGGGGGTCGGGGATTCACCCCTCCACTTT.

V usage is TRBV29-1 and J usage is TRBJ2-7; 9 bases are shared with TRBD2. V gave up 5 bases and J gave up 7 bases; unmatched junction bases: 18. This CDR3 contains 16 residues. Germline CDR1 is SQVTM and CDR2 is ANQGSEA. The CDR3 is CSVRSAGLAGRMEQYF. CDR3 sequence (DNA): TGCAGCGTTCGAAGCGCCGGTCTAGCGGGAAGGATGGAGCAGTACTTC.